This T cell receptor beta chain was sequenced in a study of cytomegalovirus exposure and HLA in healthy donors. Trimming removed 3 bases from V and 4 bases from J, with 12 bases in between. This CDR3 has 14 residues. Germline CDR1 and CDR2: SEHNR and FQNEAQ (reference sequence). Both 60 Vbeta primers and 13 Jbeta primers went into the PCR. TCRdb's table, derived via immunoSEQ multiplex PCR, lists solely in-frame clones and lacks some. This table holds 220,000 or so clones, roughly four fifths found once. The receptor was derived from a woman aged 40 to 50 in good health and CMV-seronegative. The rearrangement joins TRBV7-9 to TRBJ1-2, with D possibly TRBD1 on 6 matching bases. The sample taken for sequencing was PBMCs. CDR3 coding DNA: TGTGCCAGCAGCTTCAGCCAGGGGCCCTATGGCTACACCTTC. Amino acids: CASSFSQGPYGYTF.